The sequence of this TCR beta chain was determined in a study of cytomegalovirus exposure and HLA in healthy donors. Regarding the study as a whole: Sequencing depth across donors, presence/absence analyses assumed, was roughly uniform. Relative to equally common others, HLA-associated TCR beta chains showed greater clonal expansion in a later analysis.

Primers included in the PCR were 60 Vbeta and 13 Jbeta primers. Method: immunoSEQ multiplex PCR; TCRdb's copy keeps in-frame clones and lacks some. This listing includes just over 80,000 clones. Donors likely had unrecorded immune exposures despite being nominally healthy when sampled. Germline-derived CDR1 and CDR2 are KGHSH and LQKENI. The CDR3 is 14 residues long. Concerning this clone itself: Antigen specificity is unknown. A read error may account for a junction end that differs from germline.

This chain uses TRBV18 with TRBJ2-5; D perhaps matches TRBD1 (5 bases). The TCR originated in a woman aged 25 to 39 in good health and CMV-seronegative. The material sequenced was PBMCs. The DNA of the CDR3 is TGTGCCAGCTCACGCCTCGGCAGGGAAGAGAACCAGTACTTC. Translating it yields CASSRLGREENQYF.